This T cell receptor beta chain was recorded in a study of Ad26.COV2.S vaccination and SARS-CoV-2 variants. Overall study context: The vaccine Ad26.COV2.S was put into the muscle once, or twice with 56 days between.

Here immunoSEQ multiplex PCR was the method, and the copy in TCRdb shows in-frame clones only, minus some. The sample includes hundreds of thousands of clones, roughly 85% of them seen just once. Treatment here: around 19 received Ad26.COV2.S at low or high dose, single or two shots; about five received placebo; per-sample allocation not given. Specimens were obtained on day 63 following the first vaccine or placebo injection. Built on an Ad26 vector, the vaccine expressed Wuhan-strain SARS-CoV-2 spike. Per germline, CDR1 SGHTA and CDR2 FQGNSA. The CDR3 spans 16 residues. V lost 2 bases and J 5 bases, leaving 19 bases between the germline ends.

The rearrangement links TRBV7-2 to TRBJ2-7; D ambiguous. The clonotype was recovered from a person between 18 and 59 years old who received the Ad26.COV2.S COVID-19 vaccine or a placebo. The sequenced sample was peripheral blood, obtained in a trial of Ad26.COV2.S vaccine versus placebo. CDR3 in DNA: TGTGCCAGCAGCTTATCGGGCGGCAAAAATCGGGACGAGCAGTACTTC. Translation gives CASSLSGGKNRDEQYF.